A selection of T cell receptor beta chains follows, all from one sample in a study of T cells expressing NK-cell markers. Reprocessing the 5' RACE reads, TCRdb reports a single entry for every CDR3 protein and omits DNA. The table counts some 500,000 distinct CDR3 sequences; 1.4% lies in the top ten. Sequenced input: blood T cells: a sorted CD56 or NKG2C T cell subset, CD4+ or CD8+ T cells, or bulk PBMC T cells (not recorded which). The receptors derive from a woman between 45 and 65 years old in good health. The CDR3 runs from the conserved cysteine through the conserved F or W.

TRBJ2-2,TRBV3-1,CASSQMGVAGELFF
TRBJ2-3,TRBV15,CATSLLFGADTQYF
TRBJ2-7,TRBV10-3,CAISGGGSSYEQYF
TRBJ2-3,TRBV15,CATSPRLAGSTDTQYF
TRBJ1-5,TRBV3-1,CASSQEGQGRAQPQHF
TRBJ2-1,TRBV7-9,CASSTYMSGRAGNEQFF
TRBJ1-1,TRBV20-1,CSATKRGGTEAFF
TRBJ2-1,TRBV7-2,CASSRPGPGNEQFF
TRBJ2-7,TRBV20-1,CSAQRRLDNEQYF
TRBJ1-2,TRBV3-1,CASSQDGSGTNYGYTF
TRBJ2-1,TRBV12-3/TRBV12-4,CASSSVSNEQFF
TRBJ2-1,TRBV28,CASRARQSSYNEQFF
TRBJ2-2,TRBV11-2,CASSLKMGELFF
TRBJ1-5,TRBV4-1,CASSQGPEGNQPQHF
TRBJ2-2,TRBV12-3/TRBV12-4,CASSLAIAGGDTGELFF
TRBJ2-7,TRBV7-9,CASSLYRGLFDYEQYF
TRBJ1-2,TRBV3-1,CASSQGQGVNYGYTF
TRBJ1-3,TRBV3-1,CASSQNTGSGNTIYF
TRBJ2-1,TRBV11-3,CASSLDWGVSDEQFF
TRBJ2-2,TRBV20-1,CSAYPLFEGANTGELFF
TRBJ2-4,TRBV2,CASKERVVAKNIQYF
TRBJ2-1,TRBV2,CASSEVRGSEQFF